This is a list of T cell receptor beta chains from one sample in a study of cytomegalovirus exposure and HLA in healthy donors. The repertoire was sequenced with immunoSEQ multiplex PCR; TCRdb's copy has only in-frame clones and lacks some. The data hold over 150,000 clones, with 80% observed a single time. The material sequenced was PBMCs. Receptors were obtained from a boy aged 5-17 years in good health and CMV-seronegative. Both conserved end residues are part of each CDR3. D genes are given only for firm matches. Clone size is stated in some rows and not others, as once, few, many or a class when expanded.

TRBJ1-4 NA TRBV27 NA TGTGCCAGCAGCCTCCGGGGGGCGGCTGAAAAACTGTTTTTT CASSLRGAAEKLFF
TRBJ2-1 NA TRBV4-1 NA TGCGCCAGCAGCCAAGGGGACTTTTCCGATGAGCAGTTCTTC CASSQGDFSDEQFF
TRBJ1-5 NA TRBV4-2 NA TGTGCCAGCAGCCAAGATCAAACCCGCACGGGGCAGCCCCAGCATTTT CASSQDQTRTGQPQHF
TRBJ2-7 NA TRBV6-4 TRBD2 TGCGCCAGCAGTGCTGGCGGGAGCTTTGACGAGCAGTACTTC CASSAGGSFDEQYF
TRBJ1-1 NA TRBV19 NA TGTGCCAGTAGCATAATACAGGGTCTGAACACTGAAGCTTTCTTT CASSIIQGLNTEAFF
TRBJ1-2 NA TRBV7-2 NA TGTGCCAGCAGCCCCCCCCCGCCAGGGTCCTATGGCTACACCTTC CASSPPPPGSYGYTF
TRBJ2-2 NA TRBV5-1 NA TGCGCCAGCAGCTTGAGGGCAGGGTACACCGGGGAGCTGTTTTTT CASSLRAGYTGELFF
TRBJ2-3 NA TRBV2 TRBD2 TGTGCCAGCAGCGAACCGGGACTAGTGAGCACAGATACGCAGTATTTT CASSEPGLVSTDTQYF
TRBJ2-5 NA TRBV5-1 NA TGCGCCAGCAGCTTGCCAGCGTACCAAGAGACCCAGTACTTC CASSLPAYQETQYF
TRBJ2-3 once TRBV6-4 TRBD1 TGTGCCAGCGGACAGGAAATCTCAGATACGCAGTATTTT CASGQEISDTQYF
TRBJ2-7 NA TRBV5-6 NA TGTGCCAGCAGCTTGGCCCTTCGCGAGCAGTACTTC CASSLALREQYF
TRBJ2-7 NA TRBV14 NA TGTGCCAGCAGCCAGGGCATAGACAGGTTTGCCTACGAGCAGTACTTC CASSQGIDRFAYEQYF
TRBJ1-6 NA TRBV7-8 NA TGTGCCAGCAGCATCGGTAAAAATTCACCCCTCCACTTT CASSIGKNSPLHF
TRBJ2-5 NA TRBV30 NA TGTGCCTGGAGCGCGGCGGGAAGGGAGACCCAGTACTTC CAWSAAGRETQYF
TRBJ2-7 NA TRBV29-1 TRBD1 TGCAGCGTTGAGATGACAGGGAAACCCTACGAGCAGTACTTC CSVEMTGKPYEQYF
TRBJ2-7 NA TRBV11-1 TRBD1 TGTGCCAGCAGCTCAAGGACAGGGAGCGACTACGAGCAGTACTTC CASSSRTGSDYEQYF
TRBJ2-1 NA TRBV4-3 TRBD2 TGCGCCAGCAGCCAAGAATCGACTAGCGGGAGCTATGAGCAGTTCTTC CASSQESTSGSYEQFF
TRBJ1-4 NA TRBV28 TRBD1 TGTGCCAGCAGCTATGACAGGGTTCCAACTAATGAAAAACTGTTTTTT CASSYDRVPTNEKLFF